These 10 T cell receptor beta chains were sequenced from one sample in a study of T cells expressing NK-cell markers. TCRdb re-called the 5' RACE reads and shows each CDR3 protein once, DNA omitted. Recorded here are 550,000 to 600,000 distinct CDR3 sequences; the top ten clones represent approximately 3.6%. Input material: blood T cells: a sorted CD56 or NKG2C T cell subset, CD4+ or CD8+ T cells, or bulk PBMC T cells (not recorded which). The receptors were sampled from a man younger than 30 in good health.

V is TRBV20-1 and J is TRBJ2-7; the TRBD1 assignment by TCRdb is unverifiable without DNA. There are 14 residues in the CDR3. Germline V lookup: CDR1 DFQATT, CDR2 SNEGSKA (reference sequence). CDR3 loop: CSARDLTQGYEQYF.

This chain uses TRBV6-1 with TRBJ2-3; TCRdb's D call of TRBD1 is untestable without DNA. Germline loops: CDR1 MNHNS, CDR2 SASEGT. The CDR3 sequence is 13 residues long. This CDR3 is CASSARPGDTQYF.

The rearrangement joins TRBV30 to TRBJ2-2; TCRdb proposes TRBD2, but this gene call is untestable without DNA. CDR1 GTSNPN and CDR2 SVGIG come from the germline V gene (reference sequence). This CDR3 has 15 residues. This CDR3 is CAWKKAGGGTGELFF.

The chain joins TRBV18 to TRBJ2-5; TCRdb's assignment of TRBD2 cannot be checked, as there is no DNA. This CDR3 region has 14 residues. The germline V gene has CDR1 KGHSH and CDR2 LQKENI. The CDR3 reads CASSQRTARETQYF.

This rearrangement joins TRBV20-1 to TRBJ2-7; TCRdb's assignment of TRBD2 cannot be checked, as there is no DNA. Germline V lookup: CDR1 DFQATT, CDR2 SNEGSKA (reference sequence). The CDR3 runs 16 residues. The CDR3 reads CSARSPVGRALYEQYF.

The rearrangement links TRBV6-2 or TRBV6-3 to TRBJ2-7; the TCRdb call, TRBD1, lacks DNA for checking. Germline CDR1 and CDR2: MNHEY and SVGEGT. This CDR3 is built from 19 residues. The CDR3 sequence: CASSYSIRPGQGASHEQYF.

The rearrangement links TRBV10-3 to TRBJ1-1. This CDR3 has 14 amino acids. Germline lookup yields CDR1 ENHRY and CDR2 SYGVKD. The CDR3: CAISDDLGATEAFF.

The chain employs TRBV7-9 and TRBJ2-1; absent DNA, TCRdb's TRBD1 call cannot be checked. Germline-derived CDR1 and CDR2 are SEHNR and FQNEAQ (reference sequence). The CDR3 is made up of 14 amino acids. CDR3 loop: CATIDRANYNEQFF. The full variable domain, its missing parts supplied by reference TRBV7-9 and TRBJ2-1, is DTGVSQNPRHKITKRGQNVTFRCDPISEHNRLYWYRQTLGQGPEFLTYFQNEAQLEKSRLLSDRFSAERPKGSFSTLEIQRTEQGDSAMYLCATIDRANYNEQFFGPGTRLTVL.

V is TRBV7-8 and J is TRBJ2-1. CDR3 length: 17 residues. Germline values: CDR1 SGHVS, CDR2 FQNEAQ. The CDR3 loop is CASSLERVAASDNEQFF.

The rearrangement joins TRBV10-2 to TRBJ2-3; with no DNA, the TCRdb D assignment of TRBD1 cannot be verified. Germline lookup yields CDR1 WSHSY and CDR2 SAAADI. The CDR3 runs 13 residues. The CDR3 is CASSDLPGSTQYF.